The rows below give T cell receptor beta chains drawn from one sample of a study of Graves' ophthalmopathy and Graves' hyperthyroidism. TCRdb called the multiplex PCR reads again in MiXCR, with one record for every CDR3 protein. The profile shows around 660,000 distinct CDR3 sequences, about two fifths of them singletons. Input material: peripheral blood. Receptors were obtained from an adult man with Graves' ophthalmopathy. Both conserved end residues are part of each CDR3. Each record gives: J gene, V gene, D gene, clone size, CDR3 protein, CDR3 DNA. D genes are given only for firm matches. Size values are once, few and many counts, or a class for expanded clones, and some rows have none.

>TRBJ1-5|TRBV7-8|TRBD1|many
CASSNDRGNGQPQHF
TGTGCCAGCAGCAACGACAGGGGGAACGGTCAGCCCCAGCATTTT
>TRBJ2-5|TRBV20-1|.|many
CSASLWQETQYF
TGCAGTGCTAGTCTGTGGCAAGAGACCCAGTACTTC
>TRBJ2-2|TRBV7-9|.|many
CAGTGQPNENTGELFF
TGTGCCGGAACCGGACAGCCCAACGAGAACACCGGGGAGCTGTTTTTT
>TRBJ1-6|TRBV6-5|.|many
CASSYSGLRGSPLHF
TGTGCCAGCAGTTACTCAGGTCTAAGGGGTTCACCCCTCCACTTT
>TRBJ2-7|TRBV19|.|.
CASSVRGRAHEQYF
TGTGCCAGTAGTGTCCGGGGCAGGGCACACGAGCAGTACTTC
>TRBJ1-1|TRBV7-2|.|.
CASSSQGPNTEAFF
TGTGCCAGCAGCTCACAGGGCCCGAACACTGAAGCTTTCTTT
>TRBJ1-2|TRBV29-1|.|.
CSVARDNTYGYTF
TGCAGCGTAGCGAGGGACAACACCTATGGCTACACCTTC
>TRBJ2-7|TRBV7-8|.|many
CASSLVGGSTYEQYF
TGTGCCAGCAGCTTAGTTGGGGGGTCTACCTACGAGCAGTACTTC
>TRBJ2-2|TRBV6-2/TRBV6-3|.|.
CASSPWAGSENTGELFF
TGTGCCAGCAGTCCTTGGGCAGGGTCGGAAAACACCGGGGAGCTGTTTTTT
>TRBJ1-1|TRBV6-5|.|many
CASSTGTAAFF
TGTGCCAGCAGTACCGGGACGGCGGCTTTCTTT
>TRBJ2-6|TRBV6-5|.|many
CASSPTASGANVLTF
TGTGCCAGCAGTCCAACAGCCTCTGGGGCCAACGTCCTGACTTTC
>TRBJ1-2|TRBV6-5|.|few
CASSYPGLGYTF
TGTGCCAGCAGTTATCCGGGTCTCGGCTACACCTTC
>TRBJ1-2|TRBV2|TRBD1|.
CASSNGTGTYGYTF
TGTGCCAGCAGCAACGGGACAGGGACCTATGGCTACACCTTC
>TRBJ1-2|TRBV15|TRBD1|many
CATSDRDRGLSNYGYTF
TGTGCCACCAGCGACCGGGACAGGGGCCTCTCTAACTATGGCTACACCTTC
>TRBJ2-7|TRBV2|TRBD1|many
CASSRDRGDYEQYF
TGTGCCAGCAGCAGGGACAGGGGTGACTACGAGCAGTACTTC
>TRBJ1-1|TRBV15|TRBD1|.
CATSEDRARGTEAFF
TGTGCCACCAGCGAAGACAGGGCAAGGGGCACTGAAGCTTTCTTT
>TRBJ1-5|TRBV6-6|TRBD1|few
CASSTGTGPSQPQHF
TGTGCCAGCAGTACTGGGACAGGTCCTTCGCAGCCCCAGCATTTT
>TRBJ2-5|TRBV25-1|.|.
CAISLEGWETQYF
TGTGCCATCAGCCTCGAGGGGTGGGAGACCCAGTACTTC
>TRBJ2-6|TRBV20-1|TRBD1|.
CSGRETGPGANVLTF
TGCAGCGGAAGGGAGACAGGGCCCGGGGCCAACGTCCTGACTTTC
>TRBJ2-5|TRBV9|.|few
CASSPGHPKGYQETQYF
TGTGCCAGCAGCCCAGGACACCCTAAGGGCTACCAAGAGACCCAGTACTTC
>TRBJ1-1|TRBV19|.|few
CASSGGRGVLMNTEAFF
TGTGCCAGTAGTGGCGGTAGGGGTGTACTCATGAACACTGAAGCTTTCTTT
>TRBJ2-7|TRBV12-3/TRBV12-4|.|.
CASSLRSGAGDSYEQYF
TGTGCCAGCAGTTTACGTTCTGGGGCAGGGGACTCCTACGAGCAGTACTTC
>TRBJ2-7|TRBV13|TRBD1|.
CASSQDRTGLSYEQDF
TGTGCCAGCAGCCAAGACCGGACAGGACTCTCCTACGAGCAGGACTTC
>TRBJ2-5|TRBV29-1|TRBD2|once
CSVGLAGATRGETQYF
TGCAGCGTTGGACTAGCGGGGGCCACTCGTGGGGAGACCCAGTACTTC
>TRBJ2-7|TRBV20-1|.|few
CSARDQRFYEQYF
TGCAGTGCTAGAGATCAGCGTTTCTACGAGCAGTACTTC
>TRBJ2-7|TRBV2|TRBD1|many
CASIEFGTENPREYF
TGTGCCAGCATTGAGTTCGGGACAGAGAATCCAAGGGAGTACTTC
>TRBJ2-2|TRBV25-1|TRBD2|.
CASSQDGLAGPGELFF
TGTGCCAGCAGCCAAGATGGGCTAGCGGGACCCGGGGAGCTGTTTTTT
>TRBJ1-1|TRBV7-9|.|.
CASSYSNLRAPRTEAFF
TGTGCCAGCAGTTACTCGAACCTCAGGGCACCCCGGACTGAAGCTTTCTTT
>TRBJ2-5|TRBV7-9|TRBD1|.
CASSPRDRGRAGETQYF
TGTGCCAGCAGCCCCCGGGACAGGGGGAGGGCCGGGGAGACCCAGTACTTC
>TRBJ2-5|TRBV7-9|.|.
CASSLAETGTPRHF
TGTGCCAGCAGCTTAGCGGAGACCGGGACCCCAAGGCACTTC
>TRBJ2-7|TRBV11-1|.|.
CASSLWGISYEQYF
TGTGCCAGCAGCTTATGGGGGATCTCCTACGAGCAGTACTTC
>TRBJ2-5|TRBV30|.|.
CAWSVRWEETQYF
TGTGCCTGGAGTGTACGATGGGAAGAGACCCAGTACTTC
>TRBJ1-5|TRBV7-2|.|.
CASSRGAQSYQPRHF
TGTGCCAGCAGCCGTGGGGCGCAGAGCTATCAGCCCCGGCATTTT
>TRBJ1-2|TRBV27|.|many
CASRTQGGGYTF
TGTGCCAGCAGGACACAGGGTGGTGGCTACACCTTC
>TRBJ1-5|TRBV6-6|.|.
CASSNAGGSNQPQHF
TGTGCCAGCAGTAACGCTGGGGGTAGCAATCAGCCCCAGCATTTT
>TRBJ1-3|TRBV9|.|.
CASSQETPGNSGNTIYF
TGTGCCAGCAGCCAAGAGACTCCGGGGAACTCTGGAAACACCATATATTTT
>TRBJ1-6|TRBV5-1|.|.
CASSSSGPDGSPLHF
TGCGCCAGCAGCTCCTCAGGCCCAGACGGGTCACCCCTCCACTTT
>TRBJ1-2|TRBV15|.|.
CATSRGLGYGNTF
TGTGCCACCAGCAGAGGGTTGGGGTATGGAAACACCTTC
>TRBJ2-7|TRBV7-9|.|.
CASSLGRTEKGGQYF
TGTGCCAGCAGCTTAGGCCGGACAGAGAAGGGCGGGCAGTACTTC
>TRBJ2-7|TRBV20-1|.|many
CSARDQGGPSYEQYF
TGCAGTGCTAGAGATCAGGGAGGACCCTCCTACGAGCAGTACTTC
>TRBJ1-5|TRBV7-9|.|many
CASSLRQDQPQHF
TGTGCCAGCAGCTTACGACAGGACCAGCCCCAGCATTTT
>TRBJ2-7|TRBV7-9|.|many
CASSLVEGHLSYEQYF
TGTGCCAGCAGCTTAGTGGAAGGACATCTCTCCTACGAGCAGTACTTC
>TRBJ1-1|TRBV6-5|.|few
CASSHNFDTEAFF
TGTGCCAGCAGTCACAATTTTGACACTGAAGCTTTCTTT
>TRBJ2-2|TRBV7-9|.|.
CASSQEDGNTGELFF
TGTGCCAGCAGCCAAGAGGACGGGAACACCGGGGAGCTGTTTTTT
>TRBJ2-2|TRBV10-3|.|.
CAIKGRSGGSTGELFF
TGTGCCATCAAGGGTAGGAGCGGAGGGTCCACCGGGGAGCTGTTTTTT
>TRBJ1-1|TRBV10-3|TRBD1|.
CASSGTGARGTEAFF
TGTGCCAGCAGCGGGACAGGGGCCAGGGGCACTGAAGCTTTCTTT
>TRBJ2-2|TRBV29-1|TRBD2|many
CSVLSGSGTGELFF
TGCAGCGTTTTGAGCGGGAGTGGGACCGGGGAGCTGTTTTTT
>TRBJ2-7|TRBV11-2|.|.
CASSLGVPGERSYEQYF
TGTGCCAGCAGCCTGGGGGTACCGGGGGAGAGATCCTACGAGCAGTACTTC
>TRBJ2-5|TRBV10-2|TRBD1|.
CASGTDQETQYF
TGCGCCAGCGGGACAGATCAAGAGACCCAGTACTTC
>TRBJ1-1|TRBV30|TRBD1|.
CAWSHNQGAYTEAFF
TGTGCCTGGAGTCATAACCAGGGGGCGTACACTGAAGCTTTCTTT
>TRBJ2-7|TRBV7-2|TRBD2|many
CASSLRSLAGVHEQYF
TGTGCCAGCAGCCTTAGGTCCCTAGCGGGAGTACACGAGCAGTACTTC
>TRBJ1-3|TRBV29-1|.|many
CSVAEDDGNTIYF
TGCAGCGTTGCGGAGGATGATGGAAACACCATATATTTT
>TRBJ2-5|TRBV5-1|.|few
CASSRDVGETQYF
TGTGCCAGCAGCAGGGACGTAGGAGAGACCCAGTACTTC
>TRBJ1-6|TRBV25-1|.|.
CASSARVPRPPSPLHF
TGTGCCAGCAGTGCTAGAGTCCCGCGTCCTCCCTCACCCCTCCACTTT
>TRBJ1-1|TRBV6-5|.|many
CASSEALPNTEAFF
TGTGCCAGCAGTGAGGCTTTGCCGAACACTGAAGCTTTCTTT